The source of this TCR beta chain is a study of beta chain features in type 1 diabetes. Study results and caveats: TCRB repertoires of naive, central memory and Treg cells appeared more similar among patients than among healthy donors. Among patients with Type 1 diabetes, TCRB CDR3s were moderately but significantly shorter in every one of the four CD4+ subsets.

Sorting based on CD45RO/CCR7/CD25/CD127/CD95/CD27 separated CD4+ naive, central memory, regulatory and stem cell-like memory cells. In its sample, this clone was seen a few times. The antigen remains undetermined. V lost 10 bases, J lost 2 bases, and 11 bases lay in between. Per the germline V gene, CDR1 is MDHEN and CDR2 is SYDVKM. The CDR3 has 12 amino acids. Expressed TCRB transcripts were sequenced, since all the RNA that had been isolated was reverse transcribed. TCRdb's copy holds only in-frame clones and misses some; the assay was immunoSEQ multiplex PCR. The sample has 240,000 or so clones, about 20% seen once; the top ten hold approximately 0.029%.

The sample consisted of naive CD4+ T cells from blood. The sequence was obtained from a woman between 40 and 50 years old with type 1 diabetes. The genes are TRBV28 and TRBJ1-1, with unresolved D. This CDR3 is CATGWANTEAFF. The CDR3 nucleotides read TGTGCCACCGGCTGGGCTAACACTGAAGCTTTCTTT.